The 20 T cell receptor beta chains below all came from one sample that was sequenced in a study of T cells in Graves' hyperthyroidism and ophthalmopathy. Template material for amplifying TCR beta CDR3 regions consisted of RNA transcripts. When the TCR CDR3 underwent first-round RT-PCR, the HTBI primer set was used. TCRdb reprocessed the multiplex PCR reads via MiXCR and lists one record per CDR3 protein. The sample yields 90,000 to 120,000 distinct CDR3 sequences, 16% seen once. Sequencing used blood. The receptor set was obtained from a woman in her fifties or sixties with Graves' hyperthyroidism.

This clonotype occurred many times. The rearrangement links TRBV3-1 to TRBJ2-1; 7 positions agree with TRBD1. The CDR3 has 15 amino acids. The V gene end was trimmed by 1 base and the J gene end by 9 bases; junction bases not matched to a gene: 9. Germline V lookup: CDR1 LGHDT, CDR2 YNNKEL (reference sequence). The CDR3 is CASSQVTGFDTEQFF. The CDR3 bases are TGTGCCAGCAGCCAAGTGACAGGGTTTGACACTGAGCAGTTCTTC.

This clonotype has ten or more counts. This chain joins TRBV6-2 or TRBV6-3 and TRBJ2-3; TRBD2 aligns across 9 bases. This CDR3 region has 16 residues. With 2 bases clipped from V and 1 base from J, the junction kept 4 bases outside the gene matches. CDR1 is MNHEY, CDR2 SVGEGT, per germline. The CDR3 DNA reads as TGTGCCAGCAGTTACCCCGAGCGGGAGGGCACAGATACGCAGTATTTT. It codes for CASSYPEREGTDTQYF.

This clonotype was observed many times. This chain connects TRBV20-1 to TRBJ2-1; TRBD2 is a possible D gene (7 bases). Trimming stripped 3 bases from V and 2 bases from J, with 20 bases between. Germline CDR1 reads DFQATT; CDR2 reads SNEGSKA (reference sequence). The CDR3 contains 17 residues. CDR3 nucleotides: TGCAGTGCTAGTGGCTCCTTGGGGGCGGGAGCCTACAATGAGCAGTTCTTC. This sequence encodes CSASGSLGAGAYNEQFF.

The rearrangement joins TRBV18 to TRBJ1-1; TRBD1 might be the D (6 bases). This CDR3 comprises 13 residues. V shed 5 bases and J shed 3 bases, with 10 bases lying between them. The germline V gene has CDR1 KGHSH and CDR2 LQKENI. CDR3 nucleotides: TGTGCCAGCTCAACTCACAGGGACACTGAAGCTTTCTTT. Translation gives CASSTHRDTEAFF. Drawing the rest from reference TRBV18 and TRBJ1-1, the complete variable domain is NAGVMQNPRHLVRRRGQEARLRCSPMKGHSHVYWYRQLPEEGLKFMVYLQKENIIDESGMPKERFSAEFPKEGPSILRIQQVVRGDSAAYFCASSTHRDTEAFFGQGTRLTVV.

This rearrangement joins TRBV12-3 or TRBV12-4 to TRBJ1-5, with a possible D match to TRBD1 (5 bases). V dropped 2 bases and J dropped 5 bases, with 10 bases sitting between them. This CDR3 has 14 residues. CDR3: CASSLRGQDQPQHF. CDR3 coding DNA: TGTGCCAGCAGTTTAAGGGGTCAGGATCAGCCCCAGCATTTT.

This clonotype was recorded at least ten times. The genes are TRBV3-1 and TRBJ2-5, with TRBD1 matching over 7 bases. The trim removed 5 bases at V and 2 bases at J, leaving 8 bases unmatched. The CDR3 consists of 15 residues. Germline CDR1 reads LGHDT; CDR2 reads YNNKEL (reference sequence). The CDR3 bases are TGTGCCAGCAGCTCCCGACAGGGTCTGCAAGAGACCCAGTACTTC. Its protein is CASSSRQGLQETQYF.

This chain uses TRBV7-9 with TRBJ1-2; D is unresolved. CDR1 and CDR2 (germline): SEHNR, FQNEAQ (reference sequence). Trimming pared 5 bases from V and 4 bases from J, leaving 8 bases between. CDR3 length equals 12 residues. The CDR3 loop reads CASSPGLYGYTF. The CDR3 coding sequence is TGTGCCAGCAGCCCCGGACTCTATGGCTACACCTTC.

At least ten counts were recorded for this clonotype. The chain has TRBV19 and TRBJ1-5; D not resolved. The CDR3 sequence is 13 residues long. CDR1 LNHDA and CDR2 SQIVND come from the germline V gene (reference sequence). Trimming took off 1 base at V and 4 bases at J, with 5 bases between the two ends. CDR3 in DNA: TGTGCCAGTAGTATAGGGGAGAATCAGCCCCAGCATTTT. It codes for CASSIGENQPQHF.

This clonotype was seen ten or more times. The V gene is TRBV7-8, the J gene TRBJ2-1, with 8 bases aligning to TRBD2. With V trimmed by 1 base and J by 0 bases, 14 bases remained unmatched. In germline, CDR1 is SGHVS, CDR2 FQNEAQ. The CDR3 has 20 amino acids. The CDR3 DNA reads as TGTGCCAGCAGCTTAGTGCGGACTAGCCCCAGAGGGGGCTCCTACAATGAGCAGTTCTTC. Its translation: CASSLVRTSPRGGSYNEQFF.

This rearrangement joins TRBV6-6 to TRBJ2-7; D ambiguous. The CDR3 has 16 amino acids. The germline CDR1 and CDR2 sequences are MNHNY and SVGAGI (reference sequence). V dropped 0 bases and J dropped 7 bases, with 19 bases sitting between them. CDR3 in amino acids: CASSYSRKGLPGEQYF. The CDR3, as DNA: TGTGCCAGCAGTTACTCGCGAAAGGGTCTCCCGGGTGAGCAGTACTTC.

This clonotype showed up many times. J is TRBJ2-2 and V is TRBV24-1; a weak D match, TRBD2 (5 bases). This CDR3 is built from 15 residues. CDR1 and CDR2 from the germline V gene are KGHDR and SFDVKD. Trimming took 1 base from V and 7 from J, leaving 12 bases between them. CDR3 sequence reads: CATSDFASPNGELFF. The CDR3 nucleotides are TGTGCCACCAGTGATTTCGCTAGCCCTAACGGGGAGCTGTTTTTT.

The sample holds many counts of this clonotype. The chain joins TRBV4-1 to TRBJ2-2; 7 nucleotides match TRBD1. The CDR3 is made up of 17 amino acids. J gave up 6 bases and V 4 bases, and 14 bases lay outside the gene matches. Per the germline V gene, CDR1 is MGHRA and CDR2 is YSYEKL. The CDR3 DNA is TGCGCCAGCAGCCTCGCCCCCGGGACAGCTCTATCCGGGGAGCTGTTTTTT. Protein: CASSLAPGTALSGELFF.

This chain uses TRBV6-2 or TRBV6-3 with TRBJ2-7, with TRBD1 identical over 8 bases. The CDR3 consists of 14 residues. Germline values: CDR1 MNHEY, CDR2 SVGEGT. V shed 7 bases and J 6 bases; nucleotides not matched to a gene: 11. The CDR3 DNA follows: TGTGCCAGCAAGTCGGACGGACAGGGCGCCGAGCAGTACGTC. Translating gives CASKSDGQGAEQYV.

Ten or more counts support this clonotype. The CDR3 DNA reads TGTGCCAGCAGCCATGGACTAGACGGCGAGCAGTTCTTC. This gives the protein CASSHGLDGEQFF. The chain links TRBV7-6 to TRBJ2-1; 7 nucleotides line up with TRBD2. V was pared by 5 bases and J by 10 bases, with 8 bases of the junction left unmatched. CDR1 is SGHVS, CDR2 FNYEAQ, per germline. This CDR3 contains 13 residues.

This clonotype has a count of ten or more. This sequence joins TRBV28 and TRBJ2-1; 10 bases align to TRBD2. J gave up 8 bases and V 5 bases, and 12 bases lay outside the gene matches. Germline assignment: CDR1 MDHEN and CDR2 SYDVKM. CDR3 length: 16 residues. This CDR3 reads CASSPLAGVSSDEQFF. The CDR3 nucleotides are TGTGCCAGCAGTCCTCTAGCGGGAGTTTCGAGCGATGAGCAGTTCTTC.

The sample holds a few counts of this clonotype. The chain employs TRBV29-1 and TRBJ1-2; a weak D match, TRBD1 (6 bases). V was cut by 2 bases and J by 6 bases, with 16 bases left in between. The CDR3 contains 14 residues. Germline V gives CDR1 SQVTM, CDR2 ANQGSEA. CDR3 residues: CSVETVGGSDGYTF. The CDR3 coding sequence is TGCAGCGTTGAAACCGTTGGGGGCTCGGATGGCTACACCTTC.

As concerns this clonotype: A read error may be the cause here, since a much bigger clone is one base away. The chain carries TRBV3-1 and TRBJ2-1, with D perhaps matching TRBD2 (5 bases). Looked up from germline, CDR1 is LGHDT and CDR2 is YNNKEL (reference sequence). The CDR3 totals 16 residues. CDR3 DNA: TGTGCCAGCAGCCAAACTAGGACTCCGTCCTACAATGAGCAGTCCTTC. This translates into CASSQTRTPSYNEQSF.

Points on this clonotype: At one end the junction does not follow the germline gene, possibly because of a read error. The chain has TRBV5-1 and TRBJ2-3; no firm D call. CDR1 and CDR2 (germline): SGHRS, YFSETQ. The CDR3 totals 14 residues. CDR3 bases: TGCTCCAGCAGCTCCACTACGAACACAGATACGCAGTATTTT. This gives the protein CSSSSTTNTDTQYF.

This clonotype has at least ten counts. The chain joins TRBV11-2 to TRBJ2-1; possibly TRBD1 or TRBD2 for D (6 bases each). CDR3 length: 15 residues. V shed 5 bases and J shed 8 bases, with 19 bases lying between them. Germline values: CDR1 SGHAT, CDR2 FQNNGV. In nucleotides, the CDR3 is TGTGCCAGCAGCCCCTCTTGGGGGGCCCGGGATGAGCAGTTCTTC. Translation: CASSPSWGARDEQFF.

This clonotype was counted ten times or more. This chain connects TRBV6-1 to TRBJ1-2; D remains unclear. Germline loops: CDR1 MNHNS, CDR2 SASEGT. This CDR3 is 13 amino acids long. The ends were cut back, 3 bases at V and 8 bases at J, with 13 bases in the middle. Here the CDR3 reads CASSDAELPGYTF. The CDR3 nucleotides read TGTGCCAGCAGTGATGCTGAGTTACCCGGCTACACCTTC.